This is a list of T cell receptor beta chains from one sample in a study of identical twins. TCRdb used MiXCR to reprocess the 5' RACE reads, holding one entry per CDR3 protein. The table lists hundreds of thousands of distinct CDR3 sequences, approximately 21% of them singletons, with more than 4% in the top ten. These same data were also listed under a study on T cells expressing NK-cell markers.

The sample taken for sequencing was PBMCs. The receptors derive from a young woman in good health. Both conserved end residues are part of each CDR3. The order of the fields is V gene, J gene, D gene, CDR3 protein. A D gene is named only where the DNA matches it firmly.

V: TRBV15
J: TRBJ1-1
D: -
CDR3: CATSRYPLLEAFF

V: TRBV5-1
J: TRBJ2-7
D: TRBD1
CDR3: CASTRGQGSYEQYF

V: TRBV30
J: TRBJ2-5
D: -
CDR3: CAWMGSQETQYF

V: TRBV7-8
J: TRBJ2-1
D: TRBD2
CDR3: CASSRLAGELYNEQFF

V: TRBV20-1
J: TRBJ1-1
D: -
CDR3: CSATPYTAEAFF

V: TRBV6-1
J: TRBJ1-2
D: -
CDR3: CASSQGPNYGYTF

V: TRBV7-9
J: TRBJ1-2
D: TRBD1
CDR3: CASSPGTGFGYTF

V: TRBV12-3/TRBV12-4
J: TRBJ1-6
D: -
CDR3: CASSNSYNSPLHF

V: TRBV29-1
J: TRBJ2-1
D: -
CDR3: CSGYSGEQFF

V: TRBV7-3
J: TRBJ2-1
D: -
CDR3: CASSLRAGTGRDEQFF

V: TRBV4-2
J: TRBJ1-4
D: -
CDR3: CASSQAGQTNEKLFF

V: TRBV6-5
J: TRBJ2-3
D: -
CDR3: CASSYIGDRTDTQYF

V: TRBV29-1
J: TRBJ2-7
D: TRBD2
CDR3: CSAPSGTGKEQYF

V: TRBV12-3/TRBV12-4
J: TRBJ1-1
D: -
CDR3: CASSWAEAFF

V: TRBV12-3/TRBV12-4
J: TRBJ2-2
D: TRBD1
CDR3: CASRSPLGRGHTGELFF

V: TRBV5-1
J: TRBJ2-1
D: TRBD2
CDR3: CASTNPGQLAGINEQFF

V: TRBV5-1
J: TRBJ1-3
D: -
CDR3: CASSLEGQPFSGNTIYF

V: TRBV5-1
J: TRBJ2-3
D: -
CDR3: CASSLGRGGLTDTQYF

V: TRBV20-1
J: TRBJ2-1
D: -
CDR3: CSAVLETYNEQFF

V: TRBV7-3
J: TRBJ2-1
D: -
CDR3: CASSLSREGEQFF

V: TRBV6-2/TRBV6-3
J: TRBJ1-2
D: -
CDR3: CASRTTAYGYTF

V: TRBV7-2
J: TRBJ1-4
D: -
CDR3: CASSAGRDEKLFF

V: TRBV20-1
J: TRBJ2-7
D: TRBD1
CDR3: CSARKTGGAGEQYF

V: TRBV3-1
J: TRBJ2-5
D: -
CDR3: CASSQDRTRETQYF

V: TRBV5-1
J: TRBJ1-5
D: -
CDR3: CASSLQENQPQHF

V: TRBV16
J: TRBJ1-1
D: -
CDR3: CASSLQFEGAEAFF

V: TRBV7-9
J: TRBJ2-1
D: -
CDR3: CASSYRAAPFNEQFF

V: TRBV5-4
J: TRBJ2-1
D: -
CDR3: CASSLMGPYNEQFF

V: TRBV20-1
J: TRBJ2-7
D: TRBD1
CDR3: CSAETGGLYEQYF

V: TRBV7-9
J: TRBJ1-4
D: -
CDR3: CASSDAWDPLEKLFF

V: TRBV30
J: TRBJ2-5
D: -
CDR3: CAWSDNQETQYF

V: TRBV5-4
J: TRBJ2-5
D: -
CDR3: CAISSGSQETQYF

V: TRBV29-1
J: TRBJ1-2
D: TRBD1
CDR3: CSVEAGQGFNYGYTF

V: TRBV6-2/TRBV6-3
J: TRBJ1-1
D: -
CDR3: CASRDTTNTEAFF

V: TRBV12-3/TRBV12-4
J: TRBJ1-2
D: TRBD1
CDR3: CASSDRTGVLLEGYTF

V: TRBV12-3/TRBV12-4
J: TRBJ2-2
D: -
CDR3: CASSQDHTRELFF

V: TRBV7-2
J: TRBJ2-7
D: -
CDR3: CASSLAPRGVFSYEQYF

V: TRBV18
J: TRBJ2-1
D: -
CDR3: CASSPGQPYRQFF

V: TRBV5-6
J: TRBJ2-3
D: -
CDR3: CASSFYQDSTDTQYF

V: TRBV20-1
J: TRBJ1-1
D: -
CDR3: CSARAGDTEAFF

V: TRBV12-3/TRBV12-4
J: TRBJ2-1
D: TRBD2
CDR3: CASGSYAGRARNEQFF

V: TRBV29-1
J: TRBJ2-3
D: -
CDR3: CSVSEGSDTQYF

V: TRBV7-6
J: TRBJ2-7
D: TRBD1
CDR3: CASSEGQGNYEQYF

V: TRBV15
J: TRBJ2-6
D: TRBD1
CDR3: CATSWDRGRSGANVLTF

V: TRBV4-3
J: TRBJ2-1
D: -
CDR3: CASSLPDNEQFF

V: TRBV2
J: TRBJ2-1
D: -
CDR3: CASSGSGDEQFF

V: TRBV7-2
J: TRBJ2-1
D: TRBD2
CDR3: CASSTLAGGAEQFF

V: TRBV20-1
J: TRBJ1-5
D: -
CDR3: CSASRSNQPQHF

V: TRBV5-1
J: TRBJ2-1
D: -
CDR3: CASSFGVLTLNEQFF

V: TRBV12-3/TRBV12-4
J: TRBJ2-5
D: -
CDR3: CASSFGRGRKETQYF

V: TRBV7-2
J: TRBJ2-7
D: TRBD2
CDR3: CASSLASGTSGQYF

V: TRBV9
J: TRBJ2-1
D: TRBD2
CDR3: CASSVVSSGPYNEQFF

V: TRBV20-1
J: TRBJ2-7
D: TRBD2
CDR3: CSARGGDRTSAISEQYF

V: TRBV27
J: TRBJ2-3
D: TRBD2
CDR3: CASSLGLAGGGSTDTQYF

V: TRBV12-3/TRBV12-4
J: TRBJ2-3
D: -
CDR3: CASTSRLSSTDTQYF